Each of the 23 T cell receptor beta chains below was sequenced from the same sample in a study of CD8+ T cells in alopecia areata. Specified treatment: oral pan-JAK inhibitor, 5-10 mg twice daily. Sequencing relied on a cDNA template that was reverse transcribed from extracted RNA. Libraries were prepared by immunoSEQ multiplex PCR; TCRdb keeps only in-frame clonotypes and omits some of them. The data contain over 70,000 clones, around 67% of them singletons. Specimen: CD8+ T cells sorted from blood, collected at week 24, from a patient treated with tofacitinib. Every receptor here comes from a human donor with alopecia areata.

The rearrangement uses TRBV19 and TRBJ1-1, with D possibly being TRBD1 (5 bases). The CDR3 contains 15 residues. Germline V gives CDR1 LNHDA, CDR2 SQIVND (reference sequence). V was clipped by 3 bases and J by 2 bases, with 13 bases between them. Here the CDR3 reads CASSIFGHTNTEAFF. The CDR3 DNA reads as TGTGCCAGTAGTATTTTTGGACACACAAACACTGAAGCTTTCTTT. Variable domain in full (rest from reference TRBV19 and TRBJ1-1): DGGITQSPKYLFRKEGQNVTLSCEQNLNHDAMYWYRQDPGQGLRLIYYSQIVNDFQKGDIAEGYSVSREKKESFPLTVTSAQKNPTAFYLCASSIFGHTNTEAFFGQGTRLTVV.

V is TRBV6-6 and J is TRBJ2-1, with D possibly TRBD2 on 5 matching bases. Per germline, CDR1 MNHNY and CDR2 SVGAGI (reference sequence). Trimming removed 10 bases from V and 4 bases from J, with 20 bases in between. CDR3 size: 15 residues. CDR3 sequence (DNA): TGTGCCATACCACCCCGGTCGCCGGGGTACAATGAGCAGTTCTTC. Amino acid sequence: CAIPPRSPGYNEQFF.

Comment on this clone: A much larger clone differs by one base, so this may be a read error. V and J are TRBV5-6 and TRBJ1-1, with D uncertain. The V gene's germline CDR1 is SGHDT and CDR2 YYEEEE. Trimming cost V 4 bases and J 6 bases, with 7 bases left between them. This CDR3 comprises 11 residues. The CDR3 DNA reads as TGTGCCAGCAGCCTGGGGTCTGAAGCTTTCTTT. The encoded protein is CASSLGSEAFF.

The genes are TRBV7-6 and TRBJ2-1; D uncertain. The CDR3 is made up of 11 amino acids. From germline, CDR1 is SGHVS and CDR2 FNYEAQ. V dropped 4 bases and J dropped 5 bases, with 3 bases sitting between them. This CDR3 is CASSYDNEQFF. The CDR3 DNA reads as TGTGCCAGCAGCTATGACAATGAGCAGTTCTTC.

The chain couples TRBV7-6 to TRBJ2-3, with 7 bases matching TRBD2. The CDR3 totals 16 residues. With V trimmed by 5 bases and J by 6 bases, 14 bases remained unmatched. Germline-derived CDR1 and CDR2 are SGHVS and FNYEAQ. CDR3 bases: TGTGCCAGCAGCGCAGAAGTGGGGGGGGTGGCCGATACGCAGTATTTT. It translates to CASSAEVGGVADTQYF.

The chain employs TRBV5-4 and TRBJ1-3; 8 bases are shared with TRBD1. Germline CDR1 is SGHNT and CDR2 is YYREEE (reference sequence). V lost 4 bases to trimming and J lost 3 bases; unmatched junction nucleotides: 6. This CDR3 is 15 amino acids long. The CDR3 here is CASSIDRGSGNTIYF. As DNA, the CDR3 is TGTGCCAGCAGCATTGACAGGGGTAGTGGAAACACCATATATTTT.

This clone was seen a few times. V usage is TRBV4-3 and J usage is TRBJ2-1; 8 bases map to TRBD2. V lost 5 bases to trimming and J lost 6 bases; unmatched junction nucleotides: 6. Germline CDR1 is LGHNA and CDR2 is YSLEER. This CDR3 spans 14 amino acids. CDR3 loop: CASSAGTSVNEQFF. The CDR3 nucleotides read TGCGCCAGCAGCGCCGGGACTAGTGTCAATGAGCAGTTCTTC.

V gene TRBV29-1 combines with J gene TRBJ1-2; 7 positions match TRBD1. The ends lost 3 bases at V and 2 bases at J; junction bases unmatched: 3. The CDR3 consists of 13 residues. Germline CDR1 and CDR2: SQVTM and ANQGSEA. The CDR3 coding sequence is TGCAGCGTTGATGGACAGGAAAACTATGGCTACACCTTC. Its translation is CSVDGQENYGYTF. Supplemented by reference TRBV29-1 and TRBJ1-2, the full variable domain reads SAVISQKPSRDICQRGTSLTIQCQVDSQVTMMFWYRQQPGQSLTLIATANQGSEATYESGFVIDKFPISRPNLTFSTLTVSNMSPEDSSIYLCSVDGQENYGYTFGSGTRLTVV.

The chain joins TRBV4-3 to TRBJ2-1; D is uncertain. CDR3 length: 17 amino acids. Deletions cut 0 bases from V and 8 bases from J, with 20 bases between. Germline CDR1 is LGHNA and CDR2 is YSLEER. CDR3 loop: CASSQDSSSRVKHEQFF. The DNA for the CDR3 is TGCGCCAGCAGCCAAGACTCCTCCTCACGGGTTAAACATGAGCAGTTCTTC.

As concerns this clone: Other DNA sequences in this sample translate to the same CDR3. The genes are TRBV5-1 and TRBJ1-1; D might be TRBD1 (5 bases). Germline V CDR1 and CDR2: SGHRS, YFSETQ. This CDR3 contains 14 residues. With 0 bases removed from V and 2 bases from J, the gap between germline ends came to 8 bases. The CDR3 loop is CASSLAGGNTEAFF. CDR3 nucleotides: TGCGCCAGCAGCTTGGCTGGGGGTAACACTGAAGCTTTCTTT.

The chain recombines TRBV7-2 with TRBJ1-2; 9 bases match TRBD1. The CDR3 extends over 15 amino acids. Germline CDR1 SGHTA, CDR2 FQGNSA. Trimming at V came to 2 bases and at J to 8 bases, leaving 9 bases not matched to a gene. As DNA, the CDR3 is TGTGCCAGCAGCTTATTGACAGGGGGGCTAAGCGGCTACACCTTC. Protein: CASSLLTGGLSGYTF.

This chain joins TRBV4-2 and TRBJ2-5; 8 positions agree with TRBD2. The CDR3 covers 17 residues. With 1 base clipped from V and 6 bases from J, the junction kept 13 bases outside the gene matches. Germline-derived CDR1 and CDR2 are LGHNA and YNFKEQ. The CDR3 DNA sequence: TGTGCCAGCAGCCAAGGTCTGGGGCTAGCGGGCCACCAGACCCAGTACTTC. Translation: CASSQGLGLAGHQTQYF.

The chain is built from TRBV28 and TRBJ2-2; tentative D call: TRBD1 (5 bases). The CDR3 is made up of 12 amino acids. Trimming took off 6 bases at V and 8 bases at J, with 10 bases between the two ends. The germline gives CDR1 MDHEN, CDR2 SYDVKM. The CDR3 nucleotides read TGTGCCAGCAGACCACACAGGGGGGAGCTGTTTTTT. Encoded protein: CASRPHRGELFF.

This clone was detected only once. The chain employs TRBV27 and TRBJ2-6, with D possibly TRBD2 on 5 matching bases. CDR1 MNHEY and CDR2 SMNVEV come from the germline V gene (reference sequence). The CDR3 runs to 16 residues. Trimming pared 5 bases from V and 2 bases from J, leaving 13 bases between. This CDR3 is CASSNMGSTGANVLTF. Written as DNA, the CDR3 is TGTGCCAGCAGTAACATGGGGAGCACTGGGGCCAACGTCCTGACTTTC.

Only a few counts were recorded for this clone. The chain uses TRBV4-1 and TRBJ1-1; D perhaps matches TRBD1 (5 bases). From germline, CDR1 is MGHRA and CDR2 YSYEKL. Deletions cut 0 bases from V and 1 base from J, with 9 bases between. CDR3 size: 15 residues. The CDR3 is CASSQDRGGNTEAFF. The CDR3 DNA reads as TGCGCCAGCAGCCAAGATAGGGGAGGGAACACTGAAGCTTTCTTT.

In this sample, this clone turned up a few times. This rearrangement joins TRBV19 to TRBJ1-1; D is unclear. Trimming took off 2 bases at V and 1 base at J, with 5 bases between the two ends. Germline V gene data show CDR1 as LNHDA and CDR2 as SQIVND (reference sequence). This CDR3 contains 13 residues. The CDR3 nucleotides read TGTGCCAGTAGTATAATCGAGAACACTGAAGCTTTCTTT. Protein: CASSIIENTEAFF.

This clone showed up just a few times. V and J are TRBV29-1 and TRBJ2-1, with 11 bases that match TRBD2. The CDR3 runs 14 residues. Germline-derived CDR1 and CDR2 are SQVTM and ANQGSEA. V lost 6 bases, J lost 2 bases, and 3 bases stayed unmatched. The CDR3 DNA reads as TGCAGCGTGAAGACTAGCGGGACCTACAATGAGCAGTTCTTC. Translating gives CSVKTSGTYNEQFF.

The DNA of the CDR3 is TGTGCCAGCAGTTGGGCGAGGGACAGCTCCTACGAGCAGTACTTC. Translation gives CASSWARDSSYEQYF. V gene TRBV27 combines with J gene TRBJ2-7; TRBD1 aligns across 7 bases. Germline lookup yields CDR1 MNHEY and CDR2 SMNVEV (reference sequence). The CDR3 loop spans 15 amino acids. Trimming took 4 bases from V and 0 from J; bases not matched to a gene: 6.

The J gene is TRBJ2-3, the V gene TRBV9; D is ambiguous. Germline V gene data show CDR1 as SGDLS and CDR2 as YYNGEE. The CDR3 has 15 residues. The germline V and J ends were trimmed by 4 bases and 0 bases, with 12 bases remaining between them. The CDR3 sequence: CASSPRPDSTDTQYF. In nucleotides, the CDR3 is TGTGCCAGCAGCCCCCGTCCTGATAGCACAGATACGCAGTATTTT.

The chain has TRBV25-1 and TRBJ2-5, with a tentative D call TRBD1 (6 bases). Trimming left V 4 bases short and J 4 bases short, with 7 bases between. The CDR3 contains 12 residues. From germline, CDR1 is MGHDK and CDR2 SYGVNS. For the CDR3, the DNA is TGTGCCAGCAGTGGAGGGGGAGAGACCCAGTACTTC. Translating it yields CASSGGGETQYF.

This chain joins TRBV4-1 and TRBJ2-1; 10 positions agree with TRBD2. This CDR3 has 15 residues. Trimming took 8 bases from V and 7 from J; bases not matched to a gene: 11. Germline CDR1 MGHRA, CDR2 YSYEKL. CDR3 nucleotide sequence: TGCGCCAGCCTGAGGGGAGCGGGAGGGGATAATGAGCAGTTCTTC. Its translation is CASLRGAGGDNEQFF.

This chain uses TRBV15 with TRBJ2-5; TRBD1 matches at 11 bases. Germline lookup yields CDR1 LNHNV and CDR2 YYDKDF (reference sequence). This CDR3 is built from 18 residues. The ends lost 3 bases at V and 3 bases at J; junction bases unmatched: 12. CDR3 DNA sequence: TGTGCCACCAGCAGCTGGACAGGGGGCACACCCCGCGAAGAGACCCAGTACTTC. This sequence encodes CATSSWTGGTPREETQYF. The full variable domain, its missing parts supplied by reference TRBV15 and TRBJ2-5, is DAMVIQNPRYQVTQFGKPVTLSCSQTLNHNVMYWYQQKSSQAPKLLFHYYDKDFNNEADTPDNFQSRRPNTSFCFLDIRSPGLGDTAMYLCATSSWTGGTPREETQYFGPGTRLLVL.

This sequence joins TRBV28 and TRBJ2-7, with TRBD2 as a possible D gene (5 bases). Germline V gene sequence: CDR1 MDHEN, CDR2 SYDVKM. V gave up 5 bases and J gave up 6 bases, with 20 bases separating them. The CDR3 spans 15 residues. The CDR3 here is CASSPVYPTEGEQYF. The CDR3 DNA is TGTGCCAGCAGTCCCGTATATCCCACCGAGGGCGAGCAGTACTTC.